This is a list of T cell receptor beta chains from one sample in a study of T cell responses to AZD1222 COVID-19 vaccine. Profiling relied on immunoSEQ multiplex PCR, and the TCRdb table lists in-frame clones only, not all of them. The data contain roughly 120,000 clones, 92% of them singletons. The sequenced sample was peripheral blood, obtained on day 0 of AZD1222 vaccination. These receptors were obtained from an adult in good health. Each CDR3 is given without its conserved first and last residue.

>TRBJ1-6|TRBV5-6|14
ASSFGQGEYNSPLH
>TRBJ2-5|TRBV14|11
ASSQLYGETQY
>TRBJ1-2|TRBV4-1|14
ASSQALQGDYGGYT
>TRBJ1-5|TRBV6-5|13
ASSYLPVGDQPQH
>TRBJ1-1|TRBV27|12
ASSSGLRNTEAF
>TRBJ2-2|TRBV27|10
ASREGPGELF
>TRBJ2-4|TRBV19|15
ASSFGLTGLAKNIQY
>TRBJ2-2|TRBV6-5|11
ASSYAGTGELF
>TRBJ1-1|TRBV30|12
AWSVGQGNTEAF
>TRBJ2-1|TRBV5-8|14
ASNQAGGRAQFEQF
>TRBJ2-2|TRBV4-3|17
ASSQESSGSSGGTGELF
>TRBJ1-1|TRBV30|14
AWSDFFGRRISKAF
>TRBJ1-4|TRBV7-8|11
ASSLGSGVELF
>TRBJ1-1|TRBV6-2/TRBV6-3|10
ASSYSETEAF
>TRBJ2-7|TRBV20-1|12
SASSRGLAYEQY
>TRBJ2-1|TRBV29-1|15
SVEWVGRAWSMNEQF
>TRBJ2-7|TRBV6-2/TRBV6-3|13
ASSFGGSRGYEQY
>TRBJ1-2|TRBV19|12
ASSIEAGIYGYT
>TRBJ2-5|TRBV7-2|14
ASSLDGVGQQETQY
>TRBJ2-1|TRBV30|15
AWSVHRTSGKLNEQF
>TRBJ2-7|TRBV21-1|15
ASSTKLGAGVIHEQY
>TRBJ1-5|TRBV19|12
ASSIPFTGQPQH
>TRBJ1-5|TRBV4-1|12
ASRPTGRNQPQH
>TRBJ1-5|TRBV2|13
ASSEQGSAFMPQH
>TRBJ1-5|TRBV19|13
ASSRRHDLNQPQH
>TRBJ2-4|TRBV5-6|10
ASSQLEEIQY